This T cell receptor (beta chain) was captured in a study of T cell responses to AZD1222 COVID-19 vaccine. Study-level findings and limits: Nearly half of unique spike-specific TCRs reportedly avoided B.1.351 and B.1.1.7 mutated regions. Dominant CD4 TCR responses targeted spike regions 160-218 and 743-854.

Worth noting for this clone: Its antigen is undetermined.

Some clones are missing from TCRdb's copy, which holds only in-frame ones; the method was immunoSEQ multiplex PCR. The data hold about 150,000 clones, with about nine tenths observed a single time. CDR1 and CDR2 from the germline V gene are MDHEN and SYDVKM. CDR3 length equals 19 residues. V lost 6 bases to trimming and J lost 1 base; unmatched junction nucleotides: 12. The chain is built from TRBV28 and TRBJ2-2; 12 bases align to TRBD2. The sequence was collected from an adult in good health. Here the sequenced sample was peripheral blood, taken on day 0 of AZD1222 vaccination. CDR3 DNA sequence: TGTGCCAGCAGCAAAGGGACTAGCGGGCGTAGTAGGAACACCGGGGAGCTGTTTTTT. Its protein product is CASSKGTSGRSRNTGELFF.